The 17 T cell receptor beta chains given below trace back to one sample, sequenced in a study of OX40 agonist ivuxolimab in advanced cancers. Some clones are missing from TCRdb's copy, which holds only in-frame ones; the method was immunoSEQ multiplex PCR. Here the sample spans around 65,000 clones, around 93% being singletons. Sequencing was performed on CD4+ or CD8+ T cells sorted from blood, taken in a trial of the OX40 agonist ivuxolimab. The receptors derive from an adult with an advanced solid tumor such as melanoma, head and neck, liver or kidney cancer.

The gene calls are TRBV4-1 and TRBJ2-7, with 10 bases fitting TRBD2. Per the germline V gene, CDR1 is MGHRA and CDR2 is YSYEKL. V dropped 4 bases and J dropped 5; count of bases not matched to a gene: 17. The CDR3 sequence is 18 residues long. This CDR3 is CASSLNPLSSGRANEQYF. The CDR3 DNA sequence: TGCGCCAGCAGCCTCAACCCTCTCTCCAGCGGGAGGGCCAACGAGCAGTACTTC.

This sequence joins TRBV4-1 and TRBJ1-5; D gene uncertain. In germline, CDR1 is MGHRA, CDR2 YSYEKL. Trimming stripped 1 base from V and 2 bases from J, with 3 bases between. CDR3 length equals 13 residues. CDR3 loop: CASSQVGNQPQHF. CDR3 sequence (DNA): TGCGCCAGCAGCCAAGTGGGCAATCAGCCCCAGCATTTT.

The chain uses TRBV7-2 and TRBJ2-7, with D tentatively TRBD1 or TRBD2 (5 bases each). V was cut by 2 bases and J by 2 bases, with 13 bases left in between. CDR3 length: 15 residues. CDR1 and CDR2 (germline): SGHTA, FQGNSA. This CDR3 is CASSLPGRDPYEQYF. The CDR3 DNA sequence: TGTGCCAGCAGCTTACCGGGCAGGGACCCCTACGAGCAGTACTTC.

The rearrangement joins TRBV5-1 to TRBJ1-1, with D maybe TRBD1 (5 bases). Trimming cost V 6 bases and J 1 base, with 7 bases left between them. Germline CDR1 reads SGHRS; CDR2 reads YFSETQ. The CDR3 runs 12 residues. The CDR3 spells CASIGGNTEAFF. The CDR3, as DNA: TGCGCCAGCATCGGGGGGAACACTGAAGCTTTCTTT.

The chain combines TRBV4-1 with TRBJ1-3, with a tentative D call TRBD1 (5 bases). Looked up from germline, CDR1 is MGHRA and CDR2 is YSYEKL. Between the trimmed V and J ends, which lost 0 bases and 2 bases, there was a span of 5 bases. This CDR3 has 14 residues. As DNA, the CDR3 is TGCGCCAGCAGCCAAGAGGACACTGGAAACACCATATATTTT. It codes for CASSQEDTGNTIYF.

The J gene is TRBJ2-7, the V gene TRBV15, with D possibly TRBD1 on 7 matching bases. This CDR3 region has 16 residues. Between the trimmed V and J ends, which lost 8 bases and 7 bases, there was a span of 27 bases. CDR1 is LNHNV, CDR2 YYDKDF, per germline (reference sequence). For the CDR3, the DNA is TGTGCCACCCGGGCCGGGCAGGGGGGATCCTTGGAGGAGCAGTACTTC. It is translated as CATRAGQGGSLEEQYF.

This chain links TRBV5-1 with TRBJ2-1, with TRBD2 matching 7 bases. Trimming at V came to 0 bases and at J to 13 bases, leaving 7 bases not matched to a gene. The CDR3 sequence is 13 residues long. Germline V CDR1 and CDR2: SGHRS, YFSETQ. The CDR3 DNA follows: TGCGCCAGCAGCTTGGCTGCGGGAGAAGACCAGTTCTTC. This translates into CASSLAAGEDQFF.

The chain links TRBV7-7 to TRBJ2-7; D possibly uses TRBD1 or TRBD2 (5 bases each). Trimming took off 5 bases at V and 5 bases at J, with 19 bases between the two ends. Per the germline V gene, CDR1 is SSHAT and CDR2 is FNYEAQ (reference sequence). The CDR3 length is 15 residues. CDR3 loop: CASSLGPGPSNEQYF. The CDR3, as DNA: TGTGCCAGCAGCCTAGGACCGGGACCCTCGAACGAGCAGTACTTC.

The chain joins TRBV4-2 to TRBJ2-3, with 9 bases that match TRBD2. The CDR3 contains 16 residues. V was pared by 0 bases and J by 5 bases, with 6 bases of the junction left unmatched. CDR1 is LGHNA and CDR2 is YNFKEQ in the germline V gene. The CDR3 sequence: CASSQEAREGRDTQYF. In nucleotides, the CDR3 is TGTGCCAGCAGCCAAGAGGCGCGGGAGGGCCGAGATACGCAGTATTTT.

This chain joins TRBV18 and TRBJ2-7, with TRBD1 matching 9 bases. Germline CDR1 KGHSH, CDR2 LQKENI. The CDR3 sequence is 14 residues long. V was pared by 3 bases and J by 6 bases, with 6 bases of the junction left unmatched. The CDR3 region has the DNA TGTGCCAGCTCACCGGACAGGGGTTGGGGCGAGCAGTACTTC. Residues: CASSPDRGWGEQYF.

This chain joins TRBV11-2 and TRBJ2-3; 9 bases align to TRBD2. CDR3 length: 17 amino acids. CDR1 is SGHAT and CDR2 is FQNNGV in the germline V gene. Trimming removed 1 base from V and 4 bases from J; junction bases left unmatched: 9. The CDR3 protein is CASSLVFGGRVSDTQYF. DNA of the CDR3: TGTGCCAGCAGCTTAGTATTTGGCGGGAGGGTGTCAGATACGCAGTATTTT.

The chain links TRBV28 to TRBJ2-7; no clear D. The CDR3 is 15 amino acids. Between the trimmed V and J ends, which lost 2 bases and 4 bases, there was a span of 15 bases. CDR1 and CDR2 (germline): MDHEN, SYDVKM. DNA for the CDR3: TGTGCCAGCAGTTTAGGGCTCAATCTAGGGTACGAGCAGTACTTC. Its translation is CASSLGLNLGYEQYF.

The chain combines TRBV6-1 with TRBJ1-1; D gene ambiguous. Germline V gives CDR1 MNHNS, CDR2 SASEGT. Between the trimmed V and J ends, which lost 2 bases and 3 bases, there was a span of 16 bases. The CDR3 length is 16 residues. This chain's CDR3 is CASSEMPNRWDTEAFF. The CDR3 DNA is TGTGCCAGCAGTGAAATGCCGAATCGGTGGGACACTGAAGCTTTCTTT.

This sequence joins TRBV9 and TRBJ2-7; 7 nucleotides match TRBD2. Per germline, CDR1 SGDLS and CDR2 YYNGEE. The CDR3 length is 14 residues. The V and J ends lost 4 bases and 4 bases, in that order; junction bases with no gene match: 8. The CDR3: CASSLSGERYEQYF. The CDR3 DNA reads TGTGCCAGCAGCCTGAGCGGGGAGCGATACGAGCAGTACTTC.

The rearrangement links TRBV28 to TRBJ2-7; D not certain. This CDR3 has 13 residues. V lost 2 bases to trimming and J lost 3 bases, with 8 bases between them. CDR1 and CDR2 from the germline V gene are MDHEN and SYDVKM. The CDR3 sequence: CASSLTNNYEQYF. The CDR3 DNA reads as TGTGCCAGCAGTTTAACTAACAACTACGAGCAGTACTTC.

The V and J genes are TRBV19 and TRBJ1-3; the D gene is possibly TRBD1 (5 bases). Germline V gives CDR1 LNHDA, CDR2 SQIVND (reference sequence). V lost 5 bases and J 0 bases, leaving 11 bases between the germline ends. The CDR3 has 15 residues. The CDR3 coding sequence is TGTGCCAGTAGTGACAGTTCCTACTCTGGAAACACCATATATTTT. It is translated as CASSDSSYSGNTIYF.

The J gene is TRBJ2-1, the V gene TRBV5-6, with 7 bases aligning to TRBD1. The V and J ends lost 2 bases and 2 bases, in that order; junction bases with no gene match: 4. This CDR3 is 15 amino acids long. Germline values: CDR1 SGHDT, CDR2 YYEEEE. The CDR3 DNA is TGTGCCAGCAGCTTTGGACAGGCGGCCTACAATGAGCAGTTCTTC. It encodes CASSFGQAAYNEQFF.